This T cell receptor (beta chain) was recovered during a study of regulatory T cells in long-lasting Graves disease. Study-wide points: Newly diagnosed disease favored TRBV20-1 and TRBJ2-1 over persistent disease. Thyroid tissue went unexamined; only peripheral blood was analyzed.

Worth noting for this clonotype: The antigen is unknown.

Researchers made TCR beta libraries by using iRepertoire HTBI primers and running Arm-PCR on CDR3 regions. TCRdb re-called the multiplex PCR reads through MiXCR, storing one row per CDR3 protein. The table includes 400,000 to 500,000 distinct CDR3 sequences, about 15% detected once. This sample's time point: newly diagnosed GD, antithyroid drugs for less than 3 months. The TCR library used RNA extracted from PBMCs. CDR1 is KGHSH and CDR2 is LQKENI in the germline V gene. The CDR3 consists of 17 residues. Trimming cost V 2 bases and J 6 bases; bases outside gene matches: 13. This sample also appeared in a second study, on T cells in Graves' hyperthyroidism and ophthalmopathy. Turning to that study: Participants, patients aged 18 to 65, had newly diagnosed hyperthyroidism with a duration under 2 months. Ophthalmopathy could be told apart from stable hyperthyroidism with a 13 V-J model.

This specimen consisted of peripheral blood mononuclear cells (PBMCs), obtained at new diagnosis, from a patient treated with antithyroid drugs. This chain joins TRBV18 and TRBJ2-1; 7 bases map to TRBD2. The TCR comes from a woman aged 25 to 45 with Graves disease. CDR3 in DNA: TGTGCCAGCTCACCAGGGGGGTCTAGCGGTAGTTCCAATGAGCAGTTCTTC. It codes for CASSPGGSSGSSNEQFF.